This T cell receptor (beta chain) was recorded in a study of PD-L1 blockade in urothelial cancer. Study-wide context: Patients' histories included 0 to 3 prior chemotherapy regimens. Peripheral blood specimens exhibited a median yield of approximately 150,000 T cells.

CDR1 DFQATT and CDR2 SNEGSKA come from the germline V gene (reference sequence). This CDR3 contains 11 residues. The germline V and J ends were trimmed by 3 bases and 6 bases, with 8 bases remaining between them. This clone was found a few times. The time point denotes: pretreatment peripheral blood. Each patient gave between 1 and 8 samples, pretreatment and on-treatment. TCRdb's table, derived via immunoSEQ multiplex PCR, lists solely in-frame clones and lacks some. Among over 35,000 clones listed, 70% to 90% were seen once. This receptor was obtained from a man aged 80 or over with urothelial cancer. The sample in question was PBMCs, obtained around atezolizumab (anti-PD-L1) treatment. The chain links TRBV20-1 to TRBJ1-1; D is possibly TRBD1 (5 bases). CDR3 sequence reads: CSARGQAEAFF. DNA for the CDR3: TGCAGTGCTAGGGGGCAAGCTGAAGCTTTCTTT.